This TCR beta chain originates from a study of blood T cell repertoires in COVID-19. Turning to the study itself: The United States, Italy and Spain provided the acute and convalescent COVID-19 samples. PBMCs, B-cell-depleted T cells, or T cells provided the cDNA or gDNA that made up the material.

The CDR3 has 13 residues. V was cut by 0 bases and J by 7 bases, with 9 bases left in between. As processed by the authors: From reference gene primer amplification, estimates of nucleated cell counts were derived. Sequencing used immunoSEQ multiplex PCR; TCRdb keeps in-frame clones, though not all of them. That table is the source of V, J and clone size, and D and trimming were worked out from the DNA. Counted here are 200,000 to 300,000 clones, more than 80% occurring once; the ten biggest clones make up 3% to 4%. The specimen sequenced was peripheral blood. This chain links TRBV12-3 or TRBV12-4 with TRBJ1-2; D remains unclear. This clonotype originated in a woman aged 40-49 years with acute or convalescent COVID-19. The CDR3 is CASSLAPRVGYTF. The CDR3, as DNA: TGTGCCAGCAGTTTAGCACCCCGGGTTGGCTACACCTTC.